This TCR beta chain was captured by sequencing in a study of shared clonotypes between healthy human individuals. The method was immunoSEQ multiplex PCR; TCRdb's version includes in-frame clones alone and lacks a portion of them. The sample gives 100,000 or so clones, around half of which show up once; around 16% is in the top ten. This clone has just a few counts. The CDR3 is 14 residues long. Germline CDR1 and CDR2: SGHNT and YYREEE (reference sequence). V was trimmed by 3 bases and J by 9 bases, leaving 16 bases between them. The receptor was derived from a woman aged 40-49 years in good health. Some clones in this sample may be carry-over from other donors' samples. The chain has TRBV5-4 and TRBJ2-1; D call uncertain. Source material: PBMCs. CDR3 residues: CASSSPRRSPEQFF. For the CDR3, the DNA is TGTGCCAGCAGCTCCCCACGAAGATCCCCTGAGCAGTTCTTC. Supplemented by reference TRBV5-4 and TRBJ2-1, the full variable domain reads ETGVTQSPTHLIKTRGQQVTLRCSSQSGHNTVSWYQQALGQGPQFIFQYYREEENGRGNFPPRFSGLQFPNYSSELNVNALELDDSALYLCASSSPRRSPEQFFGPGTRLTVL.